This T cell receptor beta chain was identified during a study of CD8 T cells in ankylosing spondylitis. Preparation of TCR beta libraries was done by quantitative 5'-RACE with molecular barcodes. TCRdb itself ran the 5' RACE reads through MiXCR, one entry per CDR3 protein. The sample consists of hundreds of thousands of distinct CDR3 sequences, over 9.5% of them appearing once. The germline V gene encodes CDR1 MNHEY and CDR2 SVGEGT. The CDR3 loop spans 19 amino acids. The ends lost 2 bases at V and 2 bases at J; junction bases unmatched: 16. The table lists this clonotype with a few counts. Its antigen is as yet unknown. Regarding the study as a whole: Some motif variants were previously reported in reactive arthritis synovial fluid and blood. Enrichment of disease-linked clones was reportedly significant in matched ankylosing spondylitis synovial fluid. Ankylosing spondylitis blood seemed to carry a telltale TCR beta motif made of under 10 highly homologous variants. Clones linked to the disease showed a CD8+ phenotype. They occurred at relatively low frequencies in peripheral blood.

The receptor comes from a male donor with ankylosing spondylitis. The sequencing input was blood, either unsorted or a sorted T cell fraction (not recorded which). This chain links TRBV6-2 or TRBV6-3 with TRBJ2-7, with 9 bases that match TRBD2. The CDR3 sequence: CASSYITTVGLANTYEQYF. DNA of the CDR3: TGTGCCAGCAGTTACATAACAACTGTCGGACTAGCGAATACCTACGAGCAGTACTTC.